At least ten counts were recorded for the clone carrying this T cell receptor beta chain. Its target is unknown. CDR3 length equals 17 residues. V was clipped by 6 bases and J by 1 base; unmatched bases: 11. This sample is part of a study of blood T cells in healthy people across ages. Next came a second PCR, run for about 6 to 11 cycles, which used a sample-barcoded 5' primer along with a J-beta primer mix. Each CDR3 protein is one row after TCRdb ran MiXCR on the 5' RACE reads. Here the sample spans 1.5 million to 2 million distinct CDR3 sequences, 30% to 40% being singletons. Roughly 10 milliliters was the volume of peripheral blood drawn from each donor. At least 6 micrograms of total RNA were extracted per sample. General study findings and limits: Diversity estimates drawn from one million T cells were deemed underestimates. With age, beta diversity per million T cells declined roughly linearly, significantly by approximately 41.

Input material: blood. The chain couples TRBV12-3 or TRBV12-4 to TRBJ2-5; TRBD1 matches 10 bases. The TCR sequence derives from a human donor in good health. The CDR3 DNA reads TGTGCCAGCAGCCTCGGGACAGGGGCAGGTACCCAAGAGACCCAGTACTTC. Protein product: CASSLGTGAGTQETQYF.